These 22 T cell receptor beta chains came from one sample sequenced in a study of graft-versus-host responses after intestinal transplantation. Using immunoSEQ multiplex PCR, the repertoire was profiled, and TCRdb retains in-frame clones only, with some absent. Of 85,000 to 100,000 clones detected, around 93% appear once; the ten largest clones hold less than 0.45%. These receptors' targets are unknown. The sequenced sample was unstimulated CD4+ T cells sorted from spleen or lymph node cells, obtained before transplant. All receptors come from a human donor who was the organ donor for an intestinal transplant.

The genes are TRBV7-9 and TRBJ2-5; D is perhaps TRBD2 (5 bases). Trimming removed 3 bases at V and 2 bases at J, with 7 bases between. This CDR3 region has 13 residues. CDR1 SEHNR and CDR2 FQNEAQ come from the germline V gene (reference sequence). The CDR3 protein is CASSLLAQETQYF. DNA for the CDR3: TGTGCCAGCAGCTTGCTAGCTCAAGAGACCCAGTACTTC.

There are a few counts of this clone. Other DNA sequences within the sample encode an identical CDR3. This sequence joins TRBV30 and TRBJ1-3, with 7 bases matching TRBD1. This CDR3 has 13 amino acids. The germline CDR1 and CDR2 sequences are GTSNPN and SVGIG (reference sequence). V dropped 0 bases and J dropped 4; count of bases not matched to a gene: 0. This CDR3 reads CAWSVQGGNTIYF. In nucleotides, the CDR3 is TGTGCCTGGAGTGTACAGGGGGGAAACACCATATATTTT.

CDR3 in amino acids: CASSETGTGRRNEKLFF. The CDR3 coding sequence is TGTGCCAGCAGTGAAACAGGAACAGGGAGAAGAAATGAAAAACTGTTTTTT. The genes are TRBV6-1 and TRBJ1-4; D might be TRBD1 (6 bases). The germline V gene encodes CDR1 MNHNS and CDR2 SASEGT. The CDR3 is 17 residues long. V gave up 2 bases and J gave up 5 bases, with 18 bases separating them.

The V and J genes are TRBV6-5 and TRBJ2-5; TRBD2 matches 12 bases. The CDR3 spans 16 residues. V trimming: 0 bases; J trimming: 5 bases; junction bases outside the gene matches: 4. In germline, CDR1 is MNHEY, CDR2 SVGAGI. CDR3: CASSYSHGTSGETQYF. CDR3 nucleotides: TGTGCCAGCAGTTACTCGCACGGGACTAGCGGGGAGACCCAGTACTTC.

The chain combines TRBV5-1 with TRBJ2-3, with TRBD2 identical over 13 bases. Germline V gene lookup returns CDR1 SGHRS and CDR2 YFSETQ. V shed 0 bases and J 2 bases; nucleotides not matched to a gene: 3. The CDR3 contains 17 residues. The CDR3 nucleotides are TGCGCCAGCAGCTTGGGGACTAGCGGGAGTAACACAGATACGCAGTATTTT. Amino acids: CASSLGTSGSNTDTQYF. The variable domain in full, completed from reference TRBV5-1 and TRBJ2-3, reads KAGVTQTPRYLIKTRGQQVTLSCSPISGHRSVSWYQQTPGQGLQFLFEYFSETQRNKGNFPGRFSGRQFSNSRSEMNVSTLELGDSALYLCASSLGTSGSNTDTQYFGPGTRLTVL.

The chain couples TRBV29-1 to TRBJ2-1; 7 bases align to TRBD2. Trimming removed 2 bases from V and 8 bases from J; junction bases left unmatched: 9. Germline V gives CDR1 SQVTM, CDR2 ANQGSEA. The CDR3 has 14 amino acids. CDR3 sequence reads: CSVERLLAAHEQFF. CDR3 bases: TGCAGCGTTGAAAGGTTGCTAGCGGCACATGAGCAGTTCTTC.

This chain connects TRBV7-7 to TRBJ2-1, with TRBD1 identical over 7 bases. The trim removed 1 base at V and 0 bases at J, leaving 0 bases unmatched. CDR1 SSHAT and CDR2 FNYEAQ come from the germline V gene (reference sequence). This CDR3 contains 15 residues. The CDR3 protein is CASSLGQGSYNEQFF. In DNA, the CDR3 is TGTGCCAGCAGCTTAGGACAGGGCTCCTACAATGAGCAGTTCTTC. Full variable domain (rest looked up from reference TRBV7-7 and TRBJ2-1): GAGVSQSPRYKVTKRGQDVTLRCDPISSHATLYWYQQALGQGPEFLTYFNYEAQPDKSGLPSDRFSAERPEGSISTLTIQRTEQRDSAMYRCASSLGQGSYNEQFFGPGTRLTVL.

Points on this clone: The sample carries other DNA sequences with the same CDR3. The chain has TRBV30 and TRBJ2-5, with 10 bases aligning to TRBD2. V shed 3 bases and J 3 bases; nucleotides not matched to a gene: 7. CDR3 length: 15 amino acids. Germline CDR1 reads GTSNPN; CDR2 reads SVGIG (reference sequence). This chain's CDR3 is CAWSGLAGGEETQYF. CDR3 nucleotides: TGTGCCTGGAGCGGGTTAGCGGGAGGCGAAGAGACCCAGTACTTC.

In its sample, this clone was seen once. This chain connects TRBV19 to TRBJ1-1; 8 bases match TRBD1. This CDR3 is built from 14 residues. Germline loops: CDR1 LNHDA, CDR2 SQIVND (reference sequence). The DNA of the CDR3 is TGTGCGACTCACCAGGGGGCACTGAACACTGAAGCTTTCTTT. Residues: CATHQGALNTEAFF.

The table lists this clone with a few counts. The genes are TRBV5-1 and TRBJ2-6, with 7 bases that match TRBD1. Germline V gene data show CDR1 as SGHRS and CDR2 as YFSETQ. CDR3 length: 16 residues. V was pared by 5 bases and J by 1 base, with 6 bases of the junction left unmatched. The CDR3: CASRDRTHSGANVLTF. CDR3 DNA sequence: TGCGCCAGCAGGGACAGGACTCATTCTGGGGCCAACGTCCTGACTTTC.

This chain joins TRBV28 and TRBJ1-4; 8 bases align to TRBD1. Germline trimming cut 4 bases from V and 6 bases from J; bases unmatched to any gene: 7. CDR3 length: 15 amino acids. The germline CDR1 and CDR2 sequences are MDHEN and SYDVKM. The CDR3 coding sequence is TGTGCCAGCAGTTCGGCGGGACAGGCTGATGAAAAACTGTTTTTT. The encoded protein is CASSSAGQADEKLFF.

In this sample, this clone turned up once. The gene calls are TRBV7-8 and TRBJ1-1; D is ambiguous. Germline-derived CDR1 and CDR2 are SGHVS and FQNEAQ. The length of the CDR3 is 13 residues. V was cut by 4 bases and J by 4 bases, with 10 bases left in between. The CDR3 region is CASSSMSGTEAFF. In nucleotides, the CDR3 is TGTGCCAGCAGCTCAATGTCGGGCACTGAAGCTTTCTTT.

The chain is built from TRBV6-1 and TRBJ2-5, with TRBD2 matching over 9 bases. The CDR3 contains 15 residues. Germline V gene sequence: CDR1 MNHNS, CDR2 SASEGT. V was clipped by 6 bases and J by 7 bases; unmatched bases: 12. This CDR3 reads CASSPTSGGTATQYF. The CDR3 DNA sequence: TGTGCCAGCAGCCCGACTAGCGGCGGTACCGCGACCCAGTACTTC.

The table lists this clone with a count of one. CDR3 coding DNA: TGTGCCAGCAGTTACCTCGGACAGCTTAACTATGGCTACACCTTC. This gives the protein CASSYLGQLNYGYTF. This chain connects TRBV6-5 to TRBJ1-2; the D gene is possibly TRBD1 (6 bases). Trimming took 2 bases from V and 1 from J, leaving 11 bases between them. Germline V gene lookup returns CDR1 MNHEY and CDR2 SVGAGI. This CDR3 region has 15 residues.

The rearrangement joins TRBV7-9 to TRBJ2-7; perhaps TRBD1 as D (6 bases). This CDR3 spans 15 amino acids. Trimming took off 2 bases at V and 4 bases at J, with 15 bases between the two ends. CDR1 is SEHNR and CDR2 is FQNEAQ in the germline V gene (reference sequence). CDR3 protein: CASSLLGTPPYEQYF. CDR3 nucleotide sequence: TGTGCCAGCAGCTTACTGGGGACACCACCTTACGAGCAGTACTTC.

In its sample, this clone was seen a few times. The chain links TRBV7-6 to TRBJ2-6; TRBD2 aligns across 9 bases. The CDR3 loop spans 18 amino acids. Trimming removed 5 bases from V and 2 bases from J; junction bases left unmatched: 10. Looked up from germline, CDR1 is SGHVS and CDR2 is FNYEAQ. CDR3 residues: CASSPRVAGGPGANVLTF. As DNA, the CDR3 is TGTGCCAGCAGCCCGAGGGTGGCGGGGGGGCCTGGGGCCAACGTCCTGACTTTC.

The chain employs TRBV5-1 and TRBJ2-7; 9 bases are shared with TRBD2. Trimming took 0 bases from V and 2 from J; bases not matched to a gene: 6. This CDR3 comprises 16 residues. The V gene's germline CDR1 is SGHRS and CDR2 YFSETQ. The CDR3 nucleotides are TGCGCCAGCAGCTTGGCCTGGGGCGGGGGGGCCTACGAGCAGTACTTC. It translates to CASSLAWGGGAYEQYF.

CDR3: CASSRDGYNQPQHF. The CDR3 bases are TGTGCCAGTTCGCGGGACGGGTACAATCAGCCCCAGCATTTT. V and J are TRBV19 and TRBJ1-5; D might be TRBD1 (5 bases). Germline CDR1 reads LNHDA; CDR2 reads SQIVND (reference sequence). Trimming shortened V by 8 bases and J by 3 bases, and 14 bases separated the two germline ends. This CDR3 spans 14 amino acids.

The V gene is TRBV6-5, the J gene TRBJ1-2; TRBD1 might be the D (5 bases). The V end was cut by 5 bases, the J end by 6 bases, with 16 bases between. Germline V gives CDR1 MNHEY, CDR2 SVGAGI. This CDR3 has 14 amino acids. CDR3 residues: CASSMVTGPHGYTF. The CDR3 coding sequence is TGTGCCAGCAGTATGGTCACAGGTCCCCATGGCTACACCTTC.

The rearrangement uses TRBV4-1 and TRBJ1-3; tentatively, D is TRBD1 (6 bases). The CDR3 contains 16 residues. Trimming cost V 5 bases and J 0 bases, with 14 bases left between them. CDR1 and CDR2 from the germline V gene are MGHRA and YSYEKL. This CDR3 is CASSSTGLNSGNTIYF. As DNA, the CDR3 is TGCGCCAGCAGCTCTACAGGGCTAAACTCTGGAAACACCATATATTTT.

The chain joins TRBV19 to TRBJ2-5; 8 nucleotides line up with TRBD1. V lost 4 bases, J lost 3 bases, and 13 bases stayed unmatched. CDR3 length: 17 amino acids. Germline V gene lookup returns CDR1 LNHDA and CDR2 SQIVND (reference sequence). The DNA for the CDR3 is TGTGCCAGTAGTAACCAAGGGCGGACAGGGAGCAAAGAGACCCAGTACTTC. As protein: CASSNQGRTGSKETQYF. The complete variable domain, with remaining parts taken from reference TRBV19 and TRBJ2-5, reads DGGITQSPKYLFRKEGQNVTLSCEQNLNHDAMYWYRQDPGQGLRLIYYSQIVNDFQKGDIAEGYSVSREKKESFPLTVTSAQKNPTAFYLCASSNQGRTGSKETQYFGPGTRLLVL.

Here the CDR3 DNA reads TGTGCCTGGAGTGTAACCCCCCACAACTCTGGAAACACCATATATTTT. This gives the protein CAWSVTPHNSGNTIYF. The chain carries TRBV30 and TRBJ1-3; D gene unclear. V lost 0 bases, J lost 0 bases, and 12 bases lay in between. The CDR3 has 16 residues. The germline gives CDR1 GTSNPN, CDR2 SVGIG (reference sequence). The whole variable domain, filled in from reference TRBV30 and TRBJ1-3, reads SQTIHQWPATLVQPVGSPLSLECTVEGTSNPNLYWYRQAAGRGLQLLFYSVGIGQISSEVPQNLSASRPQDRQFILSSKKLLLSDSGFYLCAWSVTPHNSGNTIYFGEGSWLTVV.